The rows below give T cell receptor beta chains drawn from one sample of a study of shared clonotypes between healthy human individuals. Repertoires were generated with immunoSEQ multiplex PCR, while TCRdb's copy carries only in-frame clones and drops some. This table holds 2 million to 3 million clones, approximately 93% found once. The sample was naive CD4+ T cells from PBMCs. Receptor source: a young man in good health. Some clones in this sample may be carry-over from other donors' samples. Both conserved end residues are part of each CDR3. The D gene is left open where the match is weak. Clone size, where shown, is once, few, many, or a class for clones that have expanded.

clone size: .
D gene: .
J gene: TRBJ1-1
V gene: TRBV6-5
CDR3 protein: CASRRRTANTEAFF
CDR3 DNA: TGTGCCAGCAGAAGACGGACGGCGAACACTGAAGCTTTCTTT

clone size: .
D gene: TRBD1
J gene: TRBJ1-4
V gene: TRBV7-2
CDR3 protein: CASRRTGGVNEKLFF
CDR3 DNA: TGTGCCAGCAGGCGTACAGGGGGCGTTAATGAAAAACTGTTTTTT

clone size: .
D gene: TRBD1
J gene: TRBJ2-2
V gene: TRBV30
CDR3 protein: CAWSRGPNTGELFF
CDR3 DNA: TGTGCCTGGAGTAGGGGGCCGAACACCGGGGAGCTGTTTTTT

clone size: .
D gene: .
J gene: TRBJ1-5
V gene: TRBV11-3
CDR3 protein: CASSLDTPANQPQHF
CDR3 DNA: TGTGCCAGCAGCTTAGATACCCCCGCGAATCAGCCCCAGCATTTT

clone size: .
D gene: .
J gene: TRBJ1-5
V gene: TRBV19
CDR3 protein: CASKWGRNVEPQHF
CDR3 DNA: TGTGCCAGTAAGTGGGGCCGGAATGTCGAGCCCCAGCATTTT

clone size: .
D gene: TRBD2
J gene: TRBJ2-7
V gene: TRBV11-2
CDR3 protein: CASRSIAGGLEQYF
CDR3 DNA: TGTGCCAGCAGGTCGATAGCGGGAGGGTTGGAGCAGTACTTC

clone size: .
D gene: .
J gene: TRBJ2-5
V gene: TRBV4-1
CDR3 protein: CASSHILRGRVEETQYF
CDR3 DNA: TGCGCCAGCAGCCATATCCTGCGAGGCCGAGTGGAGGAGACCCAGTACTTC

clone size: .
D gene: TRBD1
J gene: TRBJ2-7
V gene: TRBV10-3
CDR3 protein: CAISSDRGNYEQYF
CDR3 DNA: TGTGCCATCAGTTCCGACAGGGGGAATTACGAGCAGTACTTC

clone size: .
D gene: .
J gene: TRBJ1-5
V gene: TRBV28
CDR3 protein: CASEGDNQPQHF
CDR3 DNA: TGTGCCAGCGAGGGTGACAATCAGCCCCAGCATTTT

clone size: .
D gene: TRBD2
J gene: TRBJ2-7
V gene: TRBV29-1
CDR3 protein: CSVIAGANYEQYF
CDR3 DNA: TGCAGCGTTATAGCGGGGGCAAACTACGAGCAGTACTTC

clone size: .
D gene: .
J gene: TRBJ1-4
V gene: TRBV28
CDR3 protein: CASGQRSEKLFF
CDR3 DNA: TGTGCCAGCGGCCAAAGGTCTGAAAAACTGTTTTTT

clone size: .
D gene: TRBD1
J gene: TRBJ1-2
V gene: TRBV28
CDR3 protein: CASSQPGQGNYGYTF
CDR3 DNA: TGTGCCAGCAGTCAGCCGGGACAGGGAAACTATGGCTACACCTTC

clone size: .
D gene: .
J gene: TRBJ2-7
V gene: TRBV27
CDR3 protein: CASRRMFGHEQYF
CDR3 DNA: TGTGCCAGCAGACGAATGTTCGGTCACGAGCAGTACTTC

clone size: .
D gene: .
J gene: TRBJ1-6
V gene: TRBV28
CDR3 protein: CASSSPPSPLHF
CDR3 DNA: TGTGCCAGCAGTTCCCCCCCCTCACCCCTCCACTTT

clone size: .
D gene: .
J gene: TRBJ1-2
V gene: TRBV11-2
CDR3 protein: CASSFSGKGYGYTF
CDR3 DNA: TGTGCCAGCAGCTTTTCCGGAAAAGGCTATGGCTACACCTTC

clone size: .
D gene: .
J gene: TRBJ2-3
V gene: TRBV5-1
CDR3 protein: CASSLGERTDTQYF
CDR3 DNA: TGCGCCAGCAGCTTGGGAGAACGGACAGATACGCAGTATTTT

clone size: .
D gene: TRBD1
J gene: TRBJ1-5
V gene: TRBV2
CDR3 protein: CASRLDRVQPQHF
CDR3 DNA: TGTGCCAGCAGACTTGACAGGGTTCAGCCCCAGCATTTT

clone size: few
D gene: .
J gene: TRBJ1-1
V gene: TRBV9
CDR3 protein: CASSVGRNTEAFF
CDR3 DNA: TGTGCCAGCAGCGTAGGGAGGAACACTGAAGCTTTCTTT

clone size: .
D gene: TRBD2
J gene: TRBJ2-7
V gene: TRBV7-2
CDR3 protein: CASTSPGAGGAYEQYF
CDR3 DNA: TGTGCCAGCACCTCCCCAGGAGCGGGAGGGGCCTACGAGCAGTACTTC

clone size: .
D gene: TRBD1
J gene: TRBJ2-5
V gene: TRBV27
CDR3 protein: CASSPRQGAEETQYF
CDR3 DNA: TGTGCCAGCAGTCCTCGACAGGGGGCTGAAGAGACCCAGTACTTC

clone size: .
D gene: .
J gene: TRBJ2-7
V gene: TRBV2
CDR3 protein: CASSPESFSEQYF
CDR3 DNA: TGTGCCAGCAGCCCCGAGAGTTTTAGCGAGCAGTACTTC

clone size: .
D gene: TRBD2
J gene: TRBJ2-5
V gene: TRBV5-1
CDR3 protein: CASSSGLAGGRETQYF
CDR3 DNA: TGCGCCAGCAGCTCTGGACTAGCGGGAGGGAGAGAGACCCAGTACTTC

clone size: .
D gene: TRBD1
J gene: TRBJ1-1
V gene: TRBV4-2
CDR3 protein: CASSQEHRGATEAFF
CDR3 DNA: TGTGCCAGCAGCCAAGAGCACAGGGGGGCGACTGAAGCTTTCTTT

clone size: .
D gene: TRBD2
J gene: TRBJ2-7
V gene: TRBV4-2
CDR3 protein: CASSQDAGGISYEQYF
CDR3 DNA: TGTGCCAGCAGCCAAGATGCGGGGGGGATCTCCTACGAGCAGTACTTC

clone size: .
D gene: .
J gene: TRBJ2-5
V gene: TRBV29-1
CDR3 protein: CSVDEWGAQYF
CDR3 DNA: TGCAGCGTTGATGAGTGGGGGGCCCAGTACTTC

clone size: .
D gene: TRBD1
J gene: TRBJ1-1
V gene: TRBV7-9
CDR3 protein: CASSGSTGGGTEAFF
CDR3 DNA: TGTGCCAGCAGCGGAAGTACAGGGGGTGGCACTGAAGCTTTCTTT

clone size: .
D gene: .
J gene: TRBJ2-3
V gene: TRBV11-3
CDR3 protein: CASSSTGGTDTQYF
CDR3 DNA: TGTGCCAGCAGCTCCACGGGAGGCACAGATACGCAGTATTTT

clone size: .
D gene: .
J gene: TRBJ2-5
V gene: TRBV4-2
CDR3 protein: CASSPGLPVTQYF
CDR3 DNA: TGTGCCAGCAGCCCGGGGCTCCCCGTGACCCAGTACTTC

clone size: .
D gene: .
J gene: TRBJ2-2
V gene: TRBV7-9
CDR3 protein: CASSYTEIGELFF
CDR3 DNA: TGTGCCAGCAGCTATACAGAGATCGGGGAGCTGTTTTTT

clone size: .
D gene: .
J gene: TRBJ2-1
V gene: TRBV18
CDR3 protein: CASSPFFRDFSYNEQFF
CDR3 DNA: TGTGCCAGCTCACCTTTTTTCCGGGACTTTTCCTACAATGAGCAGTTCTTC

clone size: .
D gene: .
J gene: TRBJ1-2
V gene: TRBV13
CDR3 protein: CASSSLIYGYTF
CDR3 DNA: TGTGCCAGCAGCTCACTAATCTATGGCTACACCTTC

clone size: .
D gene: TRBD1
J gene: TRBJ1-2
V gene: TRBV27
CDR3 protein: CASPTGVANYGYTF
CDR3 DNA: TGTGCCAGTCCTACAGGGGTGGCTAACTATGGCTACACCTTC

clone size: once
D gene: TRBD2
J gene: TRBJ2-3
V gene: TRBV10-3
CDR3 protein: CAISGGGTDTQYF
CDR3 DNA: TGTGCCATCAGTGGCGGGGGGACAGATACGCAGTATTTT

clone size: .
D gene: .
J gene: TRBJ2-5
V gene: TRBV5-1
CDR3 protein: CASSFGLQETQYF
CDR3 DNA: TGCGCCAGCAGCTTCGGATTACAAGAGACCCAGTACTTC

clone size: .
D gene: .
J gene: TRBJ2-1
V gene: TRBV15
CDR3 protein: CATSTGPGLNEQFF
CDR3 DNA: TGTGCCACCAGCACCGGCCCGGGCCTCAATGAGCAGTTCTTC

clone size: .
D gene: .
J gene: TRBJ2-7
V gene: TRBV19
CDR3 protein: CASSLGTLSYEQYF
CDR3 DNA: TGTGCCAGTAGTCTCGGGACTCTGTCTTACGAGCAGTACTTC

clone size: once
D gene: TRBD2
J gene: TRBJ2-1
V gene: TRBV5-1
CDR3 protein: CASTHSGGGPNEQFF
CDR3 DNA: TGCGCCAGCACCCATTCTGGGGGAGGGCCCAATGAGCAGTTCTTC

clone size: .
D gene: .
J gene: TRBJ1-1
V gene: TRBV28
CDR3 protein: CASSLWEDRIGFF
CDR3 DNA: TGTGCCAGCAGTTTATGGGAAGACAGGATAGGTTTCTTT

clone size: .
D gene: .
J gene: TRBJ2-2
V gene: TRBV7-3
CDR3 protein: CASSTQGRNTGELFF
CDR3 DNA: TGTGCCAGCAGCACCCAGGGGAGGAACACCGGGGAGCTGTTTTTT

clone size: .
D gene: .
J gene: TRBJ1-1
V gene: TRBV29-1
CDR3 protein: CSVETGAPEAFF
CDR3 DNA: TGCAGCGTTGAGACGGGGGCACCTGAAGCTTTCTTT

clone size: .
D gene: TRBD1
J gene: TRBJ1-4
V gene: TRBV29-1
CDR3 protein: CSVGTTGYNEKLFF
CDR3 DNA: TGCAGCGTGGGAACGACAGGGTATAATGAAAAACTGTTTTTT

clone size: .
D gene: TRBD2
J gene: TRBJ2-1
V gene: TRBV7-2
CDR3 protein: CASSHWRPGGGGNEQFF
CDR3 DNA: TGTGCCAGCAGCCACTGGCGGCCGGGAGGCGGGGGAAATGAGCAGTTCTTC

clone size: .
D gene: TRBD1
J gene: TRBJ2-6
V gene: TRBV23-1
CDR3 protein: CASSQSRTGADGANVLTF
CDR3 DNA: TGCGCCAGCAGTCAATCCAGGACAGGGGCGGATGGGGCCAACGTCCTGACTTTC

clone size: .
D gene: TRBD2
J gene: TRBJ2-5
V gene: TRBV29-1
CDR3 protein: CSVQAGAETQYF
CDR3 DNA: TGCAGCGTGCAAGCGGGAGCAGAGACCCAGTACTTC

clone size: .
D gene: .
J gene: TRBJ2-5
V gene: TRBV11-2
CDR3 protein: CASSLQALVETQYF
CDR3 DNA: TGTGCCAGCAGCTTACAGGCGCTAGTAGAGACCCAGTACTTC

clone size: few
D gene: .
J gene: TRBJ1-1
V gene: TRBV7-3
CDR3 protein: CASGQNTEAFF
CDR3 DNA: TGTGCCAGCGGACAGAACACTGAAGCTTTCTTT

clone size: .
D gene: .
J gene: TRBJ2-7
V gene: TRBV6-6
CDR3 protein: CASSYFETGYEQYF
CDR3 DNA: TGTGCCAGCAGTTACTTTGAGACGGGATACGAGCAGTACTTC

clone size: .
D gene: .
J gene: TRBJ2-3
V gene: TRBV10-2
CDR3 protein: CASSGSTDTQYF
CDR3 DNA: TGCGCCAGCAGTGGCAGCACAGATACGCAGTATTTT

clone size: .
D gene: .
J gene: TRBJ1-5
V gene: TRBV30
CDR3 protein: CAWSVNGDQPQHF
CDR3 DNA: TGTGCCTGGAGTGTAAATGGGGATCAGCCCCAGCATTTT

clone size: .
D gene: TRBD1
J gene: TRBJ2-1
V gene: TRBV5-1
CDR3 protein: CASSYRGDNEQFF
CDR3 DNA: TGCGCCAGCAGTTACAGGGGCGACAATGAGCAGTTCTTC

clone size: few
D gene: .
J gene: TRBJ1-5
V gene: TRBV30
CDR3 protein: CAWSLSGGQPQHF
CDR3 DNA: TGTGCCTGGAGTTTGTCGGGGGGTCAGCCCCAGCATTTT

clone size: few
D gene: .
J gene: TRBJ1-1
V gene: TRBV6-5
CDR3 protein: CASSYSKGGTEAFF
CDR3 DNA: TGTGCCAGCAGTTACTCGAAAGGCGGCACTGAAGCTTTCTTT

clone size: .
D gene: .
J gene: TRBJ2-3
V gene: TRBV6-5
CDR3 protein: CASSPKRELPNF
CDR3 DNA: TGTGCCAGCAGTCCAAAACGGGAACTCCCCAATTTT

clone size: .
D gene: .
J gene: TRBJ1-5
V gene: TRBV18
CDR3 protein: CASSPPAGGGQPQHF
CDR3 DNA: TGTGCCAGCTCACCACCGGCGGGAGGGGGACAGCCCCAGCATTTT

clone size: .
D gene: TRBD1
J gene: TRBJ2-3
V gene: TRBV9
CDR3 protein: CASSADRASDTQYF
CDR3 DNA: TGTGCCAGCAGCGCGGACAGGGCGTCAGATACGCAGTATTTT

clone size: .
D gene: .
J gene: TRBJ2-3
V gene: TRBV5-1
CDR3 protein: CASSLSPRGTDTQYF
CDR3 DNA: TGCGCCAGCAGCTTGAGTCCTCGGGGGACAGATACGCAGTATTTT

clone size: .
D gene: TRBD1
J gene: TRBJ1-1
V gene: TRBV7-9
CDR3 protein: CASSRGDSAEAFF
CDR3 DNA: TGTGCCAGCAGCCGAGGGGACAGCGCTGAAGCTTTCTTT

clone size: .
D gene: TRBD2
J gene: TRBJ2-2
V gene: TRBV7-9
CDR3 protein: CASSRGLLRLAGGPGELFF
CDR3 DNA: TGTGCCAGCAGCCGGGGCCTATTGCGACTAGCGGGAGGACCCGGGGAGCTGTTTTTT

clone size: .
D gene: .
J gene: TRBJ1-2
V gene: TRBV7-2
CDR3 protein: CASSSTASYGYTF
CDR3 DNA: TGTGCCAGCAGCTCGACAGCCTCCTATGGCTACACCTTC

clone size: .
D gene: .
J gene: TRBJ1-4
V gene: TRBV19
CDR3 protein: CASSIRQANEKLFF
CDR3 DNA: TGTGCCAGTAGTATAAGACAGGCTAATGAAAAACTGTTTTTT